This note documents a single T cell receptor beta chain sequence. This clone occurred a few times. Its antigen is not yet known. Base-call qualities are not available, and no considerably larger clone is one nucleotide away. This CDR3 is also generated by other DNA sequences in the sample. The data derive from a study of shared clonotypes between healthy human individuals (TCRdb year 2020). Concerning the study at large: A few men and two women, aged 18 to 49 years, made up the cohort. For each donor, three plates each were used for CD4 naive and CD4 memory, two plates were used for CD8 naive, and one plate was used for CD8 memory. To estimate repertoire size and how much clonotypes are shared between individuals, the study performed deep sequencing of blood TCR repertoires from roughly five healthy adults. Libraries were prepared and TCR repertoires were sequenced by different laboratories using diverse techniques, in order to increase sequencing depth and limit assay-specific biases. Per donor, leukapheresis produced somewhere between about 0.8 and 9 billion PBMCs.

The donors were healthy, HIV-negative adults with no recently reported acute infections or vaccinations. Every donor was a Caucasian adult living in Nashville, Tennessee, USA. CD4+ T cells were enriched through magnetic negative selection, after which naive cells were positively selected on CD45RA and the remaining negative fraction served as the memory subset. After blood collection by leukapheresis, PBMCs were isolated using Ficoll-Histopaque density gradient centrifugation and then cryopreserved in the vapor phase of liquid nitrogen. Analytical flow cytometry was used to check the purity and quantity of each magnetically sorted T cell population. From each sorted fraction, genomic DNA was isolated and quantified by UV absorbance on a Nanodrop 2000c. Using the deep immunoSEQ assay, multiplex PCR amplified TCR CDR3 regions from genomic DNA. For each cell subset, the extracted genomic DNA was distributed evenly across all wells of several immunoSEQ 96-well plates, and each plate served as one replicate. For sorted subsets, each replicate PCR was loaded with about 200 ng genomic DNA, equivalent to approximately 27,000 T cell genomes. Purified libraries were measured with a Qubit 3.0 fluorometer, size-checked on a Bioanalyzer 2100, and measured again with the KAPA Library Quantification kit. Every immunoSEQ 96-well plate was sequenced on a separate single-read 150-cycle Illumina NextSeq 550 flow cell. The authors processed their data as follows. The immunoSEQ output contained only junctional sequences without quality scores, so filtering could not match that applied to full-length reads. Sequences were annotated with PyIR, a Python wrapper for IgBLAST v1.9, using IMGT germline references to assign V/J genes and CDR3. Reads were filtered out if the reads had weak V/J assignments (E-value above 1e-6), no CDR3, stop codons, out-of-frame junctions, or ambiguous translated residues. V3J clonotypes were defined by identical inferred V gene, J gene, and CDR3 amino acid sequence. To compute the percentage overlap between repertoires, the number of shared unique clonotypes was divided by the size of the smaller repertoire. Richness of each repertoire was evaluated using RTK rarefaction, the Chao1 estimator, and Recon v2.1 estimates of unobserved clonotypes. Generation probabilities for all TCRbeta clonotypes obtained by the gDNA method from a handful of donors were computed using OLGA. TCRdb holds this immuneACCESS table with in-frame rearrangements only. Some clones are missing; in checked studies, unresolved V genes explain under half, and the rest has no known cause. V and J calls and clone size are copied from that table; D and trimming were computed from the DNA. Present in this sample are under 1,100,000 clones, around 78% of which were seen just once. The ten largest clones add up to around 0.6% of the sample.

What the work shows at the level of the full study, not this receptor alone: Clonotypes shared by all four sorted-subset donors showed higher generation probabilities than non-shared clonotypes. The genetic and exposure-history diversity represented was limited by the small number of donors. Incomplete sequencing was indicated by rarefaction of sorted-subset datasets, despite the large sequencing depth. About 5% of naive CD4, 3.5% of naive CD8, 2% to 2.5% of memory CD4, and roughly 0.4% of memory CD8 clonotypes were shared across several donors. Sampling was restricted to blood, and TCR repertoires in tissues likely differ from the TCR repertoires found in blood. Pairwise subsampling led to the expectation that sequencing depth would affect the degree of clonotype sharing among donors. Naive subsets generally had larger estimated clonotype richness than memory subsets did.

The receptor was derived from a man aged 18 to 30 in good health. Some clones in this sample may be carry-over from other donors' samples. The source material was memory CD4+ T cells from PBMCs. The cell subset or site tag for this specimen amounts to: CD45RA-negative fraction.

The CDR3 protein sequence reads: CASSIEGGNQPQHF. In nucleotides, the sequence is TGTGCCAGTAGTATAGAGGGGGGAAATCAGCCCCAGCATTTT. The V and J genes are TRBV19 and TRBJ1-5; the D gene is perhaps TRBD1, on 5 matching bases. CDR1 and CDR2, per the germline V gene (reference sequence), are LNHDA and SQIVND. The CDR3, cysteine through phenylalanine, is 14 amino acids long. The entry retains the CDR3 DNA only, 42 bases that are in frame from base 1. The junction carries 7 bases between V and J, which are trimmed by 0 bases and 4 bases respectively.